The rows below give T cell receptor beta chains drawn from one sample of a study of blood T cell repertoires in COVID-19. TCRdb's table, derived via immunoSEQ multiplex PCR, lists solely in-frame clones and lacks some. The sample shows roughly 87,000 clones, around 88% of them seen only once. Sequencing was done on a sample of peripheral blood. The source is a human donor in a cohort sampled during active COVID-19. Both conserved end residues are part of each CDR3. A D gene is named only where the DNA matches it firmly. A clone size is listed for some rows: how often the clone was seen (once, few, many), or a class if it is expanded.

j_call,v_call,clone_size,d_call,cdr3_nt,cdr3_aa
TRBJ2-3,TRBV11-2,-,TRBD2,TGTGCCAGCAGCCCTGAGCGGGGACCTCTATACGATACGCAGTATTTT,CASSPERGPLYDTQYF
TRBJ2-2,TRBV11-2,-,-,TGTGCCAGCAGCTTGGACAGAGTCACCGGGGAGCTGTTTTTT,CASSLDRVTGELFF
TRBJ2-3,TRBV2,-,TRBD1,TGTGCCAGCAGTGGTGAGGGGGCTGATACGCAGTATTTT,CASSGEGADTQYF
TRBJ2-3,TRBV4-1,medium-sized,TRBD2,TGCGCCAGCAGCCAAGATCCCCCCTCCGGGGGGACTTTCACAGATACGCAGTATTTT,CASSQDPPSGGTFTDTQYF
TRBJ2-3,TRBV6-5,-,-,TGTGCCAGCAGTTACTCGATTAGTTATAATACGCAGTATTTT,CASSYSISYNTQYF
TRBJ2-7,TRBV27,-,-,TGTGCCAGCAGCAGACGGGGTATCTACGAGCAGTACTTC,CASSRRGIYEQYF
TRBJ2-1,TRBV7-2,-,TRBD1,TGTGCCAGCAGCTTGTCCAAACAGGGGAATGAGCAGTTCTTC,CASSLSKQGNEQFF
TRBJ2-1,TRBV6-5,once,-,TGTGCCAGCATCCCACCCGGGAGATACAATGAGCAGTTCTTC,CASIPPGRYNEQFF
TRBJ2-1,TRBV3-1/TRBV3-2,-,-,TGTGCCAGCAGCCAAGCGCGGAGCTCCTACAATGAGCAGTTCTTC,CASSQARSSYNEQFF
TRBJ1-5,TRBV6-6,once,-,TGTGCCAGCAGCCCAGGGACGGACTATAGCAATCAGCCCCAGCATTTT,CASSPGTDYSNQPQHF
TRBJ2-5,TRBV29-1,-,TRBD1,TGCAGCGTTGAAAGGGACAGTCAAATCCAAGGGGAGACCCAGTACTTC,CSVERDSQIQGETQYF
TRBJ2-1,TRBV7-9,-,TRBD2,TGTGCCAGCAGCGCACGGATAGCTAGCGGGGCCACCGACAATGAGCAGTTCTTC,CASSARIASGATDNEQFF
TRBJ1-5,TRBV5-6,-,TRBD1,TGTGCCAGCAGCCCACAGGGGGGGAGTCAGCCCCAGCATTTT,CASSPQGGSQPQHF
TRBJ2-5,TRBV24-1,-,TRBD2,TGTGCCACCAGTGATTTTGGACTAGCGGGAGTGTCGAGGAGAGAGACCCAGTACTTC,CATSDFGLAGVSRRETQYF
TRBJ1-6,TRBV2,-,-,TGTGCCAGCAGTGAAGAAAGGGGGATGCATTCACCCCTCCACTTT,CASSEERGMHSPLHF
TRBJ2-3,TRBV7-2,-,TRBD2,TGTGCCAGCAGTATCACGGGAGGGCCTGATACGCAGTATTTT,CASSITGGPDTQYF
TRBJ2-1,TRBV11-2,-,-,TGTGCCAGCCGGCCGGGAGTATCTTACAATGAGCAGTTCTTC,CASRPGVSYNEQFF
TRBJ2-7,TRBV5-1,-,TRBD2,TGCGCCAGCAGCCCCGGGGGGGGTTCCTACGAGCAGTACTTC,CASSPGGGSYEQYF
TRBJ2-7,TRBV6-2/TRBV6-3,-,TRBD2,TGTGCCAGCAGCACTAGCGGGAGTTGGAACGAGCAGTACTTC,CASSTSGSWNEQYF
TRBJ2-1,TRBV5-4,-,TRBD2,TGTGCCAGTACTAGCGGGGAGAACTACAATGAGCAGTTCTTC,CASTSGENYNEQFF
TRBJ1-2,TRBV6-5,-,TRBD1,TGTGCCAGCAGAAGGGACAGGGCAAACTATGGCTACACCTTC,CASRRDRANYGYTF
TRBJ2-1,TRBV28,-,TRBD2,TGTGCCAGCAGTTCTTCTACTAGCGGGGGTAGAAGGCACAATGAGCAGTTCTTC,CASSSSTSGGRRHNEQFF
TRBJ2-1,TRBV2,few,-,TGTGCCAGCAGGGCGGGGGCGGGTGAGCAGTTCTTC,CASRAGAGEQFF
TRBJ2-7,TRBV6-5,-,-,TGTGCCAGCAGTTACTCGCCTAGCTACGAGCAGTACTTC,CASSYSPSYEQYF
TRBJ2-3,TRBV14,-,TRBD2,TGTGCCAGCAGCCTAACTGAGCGGGAGGGCCCTGGCACAGATACGCAGTATTTT,CASSLTEREGPGTDTQYF
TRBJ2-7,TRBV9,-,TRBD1,TGTGCCAGCAGCGAGACAACAGGGGGCCCCTACGAGCAGTACTTC,CASSETTGGPYEQYF
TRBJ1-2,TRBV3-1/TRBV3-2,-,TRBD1,TGTGCCAGCAGCCAAGTTGGGGGTTCGGACAGGGCTGGCTACACCTTC,CASSQVGGSDRAGYTF
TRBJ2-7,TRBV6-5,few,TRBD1,TGTGCCAGCAGTCCGGACAGGGGGCCCTACGAGCAGTACTTC,CASSPDRGPYEQYF
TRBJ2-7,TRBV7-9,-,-,TGTGCCAGCAGCCGAGACTCGACCTCCTACGAGCAGTACTTC,CASSRDSTSYEQYF
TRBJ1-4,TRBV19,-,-,TGTGCCAGTAGTATGACAGGAACGGGCGAAAAACTGTTTTTT,CASSMTGTGEKLFF
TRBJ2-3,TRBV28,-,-,TGTGCCAGTGGGGGGGACACAGCCACAGATACGCAGTATTTT,CASGGDTATDTQYF
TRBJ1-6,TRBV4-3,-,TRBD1,TGCGCCAGCAGCCAGACAGGGGCCTCCGCGCGGGCACCCCTCCACTTT,CASSQTGASARAPLHF
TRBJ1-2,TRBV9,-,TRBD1,TGTGCCAGCAGCGCCGGACCTTCGACAGGGGCCTATGGCTACACCTTC,CASSAGPSTGAYGYTF
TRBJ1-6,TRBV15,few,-,TGTGCCACCAGCAGAGATGGCCAGGATAATTCACCCCTCCACTTT,CATSRDGQDNSPLHF
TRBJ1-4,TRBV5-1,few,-,TGCGCCAGCAGCTTGAGTCAGGGGAGCGAAAAACTGTTTTTT,CASSLSQGSEKLFF
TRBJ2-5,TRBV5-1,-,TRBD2,TGCGCCAGCAGCTGGTCTAGCGGGAGAAGCGAGACCCAGTACTTC,CASSWSSGRSETQYF
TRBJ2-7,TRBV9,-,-,TGTGCCAGCAGCCTAAATGTGGCGGGTTACGAGCAGTACTTC,CASSLNVAGYEQYF
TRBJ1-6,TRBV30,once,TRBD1,TGTGCCTGGAGTAGGGACAGGGGTAATTCACCCCTCCACTTT,CAWSRDRGNSPLHF
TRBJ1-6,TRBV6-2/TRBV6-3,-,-,TGTGCCAGCAGTTTAGGGGTCTATAATTCACCCCTCCACTTT,CASSLGVYNSPLHF
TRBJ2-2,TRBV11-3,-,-,TGTGCCAGCAGCTTAGAGGGGGGCACCGGGGAGCTGTTTTTT,CASSLEGGTGELFF
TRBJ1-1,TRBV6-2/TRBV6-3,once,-,TGTGCCAGCAGTTATAGTGACAAACCTGAAGCTTTCTTT,CASSYSDKPEAFF
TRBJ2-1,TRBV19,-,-,TGTGCCAGTAGTATAGGCCCCACTGCTGAGCAGTTCTTC,CASSIGPTAEQFF
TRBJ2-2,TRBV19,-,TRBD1,TGTGCCAGTAGTCGAGCAGGGGGCGTTGACACCGGGGAGCTGTTTTTT,CASSRAGGVDTGELFF
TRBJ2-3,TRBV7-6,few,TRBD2,TGTGCCAGCAGCTATAGCGGGGGGCCCACAGATACGCAGTATTTT,CASSYSGGPTDTQYF
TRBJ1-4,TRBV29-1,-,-,TGCAGCGTTGATGGGGGAGGTGAAAAACTGTTTTTT,CSVDGGGEKLFF